The source of this T cell receptor (beta chain) is a study of control samples from healthy donors and cancer patients. The table came from immunoSEQ multiplex PCR; TCRdb's copy has only in-frame clones and leaves some out. Of roughly 130,000 clones in the sample, less than 95% are singletons; the top ten hold 3.6%. The germline V gene encodes CDR1 SEHNR and CDR2 FQNEAQ (reference sequence). The CDR3 runs 12 residues. Details on this clone: The junction shows a germline mismatch at one end, possibly a read error.

The chain joins TRBV7-9 to TRBJ1-1; D is unresolved. The receptor was isolated from a man aged 25 to 40 in good health. Input material: blood. The CDR3 DNA follows: TGTGCCAGCAGCGTTGTGACGGCTGAGGCTTTCTTT. Amino acids: CASSVVTAEAFF.